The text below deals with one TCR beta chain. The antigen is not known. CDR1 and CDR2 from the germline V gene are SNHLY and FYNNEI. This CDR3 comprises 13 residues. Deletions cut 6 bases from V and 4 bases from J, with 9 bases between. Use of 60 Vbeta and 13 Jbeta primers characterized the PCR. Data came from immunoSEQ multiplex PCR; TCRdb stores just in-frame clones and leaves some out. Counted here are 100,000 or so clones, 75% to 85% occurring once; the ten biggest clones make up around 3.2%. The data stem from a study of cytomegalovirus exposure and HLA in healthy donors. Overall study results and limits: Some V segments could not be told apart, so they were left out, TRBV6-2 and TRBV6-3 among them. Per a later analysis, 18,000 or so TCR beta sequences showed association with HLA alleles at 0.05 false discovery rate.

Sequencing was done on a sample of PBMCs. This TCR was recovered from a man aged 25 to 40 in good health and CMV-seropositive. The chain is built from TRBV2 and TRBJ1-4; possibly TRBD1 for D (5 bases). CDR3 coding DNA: TGTGCCAGCAGGACAGTGCTTAATGAAAAACTGTTTTTT. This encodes CASRTVLNEKLFF.